This TCR beta chain originates from a study of identical twins. TCRdb processed the 5' RACE reads anew with MiXCR; each CDR3 protein has one entry. Here the sample spans 600,000 to 700,000 distinct CDR3 sequences, about 20% being singletons. The CDR3 sequence is 16 residues long. Germline V gene data show CDR1 as MDHEN and CDR2 as SYDVKM. V lost 5 bases to trimming and J lost 0 bases, with 11 bases between them. This clonotype was observed at least ten times. A further study also used this sample, focusing on T cells expressing NK-cell markers. That study reports: Only alpha-beta TCR T cells were sorted in several experiments, using an anti-gamma-delta TCR antibody. Dominant NKG2C+ clonotypes in roughly 6 donors made up 1.0-7.0% of CD8+ T cells.

This clonotype was obtained from a woman aged 18-29 years in good health. The chain couples TRBV28 to TRBJ2-6; D is unresolved. The sample taken for sequencing was PBMCs. This CDR3 is CASSAGRLSGANVLTF. DNA for the CDR3: TGTGCCAGCAGTGCCGGACGGCTCTCTGGGGCCAACGTCCTGACTTTC.